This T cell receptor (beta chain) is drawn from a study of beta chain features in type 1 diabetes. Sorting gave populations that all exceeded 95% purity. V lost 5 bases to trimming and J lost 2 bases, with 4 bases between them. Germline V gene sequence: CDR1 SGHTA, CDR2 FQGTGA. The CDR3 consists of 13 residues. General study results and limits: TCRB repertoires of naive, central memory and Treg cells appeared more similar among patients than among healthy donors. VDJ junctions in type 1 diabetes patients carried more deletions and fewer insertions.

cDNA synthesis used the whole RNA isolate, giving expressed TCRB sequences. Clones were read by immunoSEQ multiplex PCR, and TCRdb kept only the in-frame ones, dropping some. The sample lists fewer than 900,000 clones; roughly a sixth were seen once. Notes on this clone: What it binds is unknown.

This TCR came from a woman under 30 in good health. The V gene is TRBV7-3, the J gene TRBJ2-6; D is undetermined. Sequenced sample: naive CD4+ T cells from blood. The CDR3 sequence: CASSPPGANVLTF. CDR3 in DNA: TGTGCCAGCAGCCCTCCTGGGGCCAACGTCCTGACTTTC.